The 21 T cell receptor beta chains below all came from one sample that was sequenced in a study of metastatic and nonmetastatic thyroid tumors. Each patient came to thyroid surgery without any prior treatment (of any kind). TCRdb re-clonotyped the PCR reads via MiXCR. The profile covers about 12,000 clones, with 27% appearing a single time and roughly 19% taken by the ten largest. The sequencing sample was made of tumor tissue. These receptors all come from a female donor with papillary thyroid cancer or a benign thyroid nodule (not recorded which). Some clones in this sample may be carry-over from other donors' samples.

The genes are TRBV18 and TRBJ2-4, with D possibly TRBD2 on 6 matching bases. The CDR3 runs 13 residues. The ends were cut back, 2 bases at V and 8 bases at J, with 10 bases in the middle. CDR1 and CDR2 (germline): KGHSH, LQKENI. CDR3 sequence reads: CASSPSGVHIQYF. The CDR3 DNA is TGTGCCAGCTCACCATCGGGGGTGCACATTCAGTACTTC.

There are many counts of this clone. The chain has TRBV19 and TRBJ1-2; possible D gene TRBD1, 5 bases. This CDR3 is built from 12 residues. From germline, CDR1 is LNHDA and CDR2 SQIVND (reference sequence). The V gene lost 3 bases and the J gene lost 6 bases, with 8 bases spanning the gap. The CDR3 DNA sequence: TGTGCCAGTAGTATCAGGGAGGATGGCTACACCTTC. It codes for CASSIREDGYTF.

In its sample, this clone was seen many times. The CDR3 region has the DNA TGCGCCAGCAGCCAAGAGGCCCGGAGCAAATTCTACGAGCAGTACTTC. Amino acids: CASSQEARSKFYEQYF. The V call is TRBV4-1, the J call TRBJ2-7; D gene uncertain. Trimming shortened V by 0 bases and J by 3 bases, and 15 bases separated the two germline ends. The germline V gene encodes CDR1 MGHRA and CDR2 YSYEKL. The CDR3 is 16 residues long.

This clone ranks as medium-sized. The gene calls are TRBV9 and TRBJ2-3, with unresolved D. The germline gives CDR1 SGDLS, CDR2 YYNGEE. The CDR3 extends over 18 amino acids. V dropped 0 bases and J dropped 0 bases, with 17 bases sitting between them. Here the CDR3 reads CASSVVGDGSSSTDTQYF. Written as DNA, the CDR3 is TGTGCCAGCAGCGTAGTCGGTGACGGATCTTCTAGCACAGATACGCAGTATTTT.

This clone was recorded at least ten times. The V and J genes are TRBV3-1 and TRBJ1-1; D gene uncertain. The CDR3 is made up of 14 amino acids. Germline V gene sequence: CDR1 LGHDT, CDR2 YNNKEL (reference sequence). V lost 7 bases to trimming and J lost 0 bases, with 12 bases between them. In DNA form, the CDR3 reads TGTGCCAGCAATTGGGAGGGATTGAACACTGAAGCTTTCTTT. It specifies CASNWEGLNTEAFF. The entire variable domain, with the rest obtained from reference TRBV3-1 and TRBJ1-1, is as follows: DTAVSQTPKYLVTQMGNDKSIKCEQNLGHDTMYWYKQDSKKFLKIMFSYNNKELIINETVPNRFSPKSPDKAHLNLHINSLELGDSAVYFCASNWEGLNTEAFFGQGTRLTVV.

The rearrangement uses TRBV12-3 or TRBV12-4 and TRBJ1-2; tentatively, D is TRBD1 (5 bases). The CDR3 consists of 14 residues. V was cut by 6 bases and J by 2 bases, with 13 bases left in between. CDR3 loop: CASRMGRNNYGYTF. CDR3 DNA sequence: TGTGCCAGCAGAATGGGACGAAACAACTATGGCTACACCTTC.

Many counts were recorded for this clone. V and J are TRBV5-8 and TRBJ1-5; 8 bases align to TRBD1. V lost 3 bases, J lost 7 bases, and 12 bases stayed unmatched. The CDR3 covers 16 residues. The germline gives CDR1 SGHTS, CDR2 YDEGEE. The CDR3 sequence is CASSSRTGNFGQPQHF. CDR3 sequence (DNA): TGTGCCAGCAGCTCAAGGACAGGGAATTTTGGACAGCCCCAGCATTTT. The whole variable domain, remainder taken from reference TRBV5-8 and TRBJ1-5, is EAGVTQSPTHLIKTRGQQATLRCSPISGHTSVYWYQQALGLGLQFLLWYDEGEERNRGNFPPRFSGRQFPNYSSELNVNALELEDSALYLCASSSRTGNFGQPQHFGDGTRLSIL.

This clone was recorded at least ten times. V gene TRBV18 combines with J gene TRBJ2-3; maybe TRBD1 (5 bases). CDR3 size: 13 residues. V dropped 2 bases and J dropped 6 bases, with 9 bases sitting between them. CDR1 is KGHSH and CDR2 is LQKENI in the germline V gene. This CDR3 is CASSPGKGDTQYF. The CDR3 coding sequence is TGTGCCAGCTCACCAGGAAAGGGGGATACGCAGTATTTT.

The rearrangement joins TRBV15 to TRBJ2-7; 9 bases line up with TRBD1. There are 17 residues in the CDR3. Losses at the gene ends were 0 bases for V and 7 bases for J; bases not matched to a gene: 13. Germline-derived CDR1 and CDR2 are LNHNV and YYDKDF (reference sequence). DNA for the CDR3: TGTGCCACCAGCAGAGAGAACGGGACAGGGTTCCCTAGGGAGCAGTACTTC. Its protein is CATSRENGTGFPREQYF.

In its sample, this clone was seen many times. The genes are TRBV3-1 and TRBJ2-1; TRBD2 matches 11 bases. Unmatched junction bases numbered 8, after V lost 3 bases and J lost 7 bases. The CDR3 is 16 residues long. Germline-derived CDR1 and CDR2 are LGHDT and YNNKEL (reference sequence). In DNA form, the CDR3 reads TGTGCCAGCAGCCACCTTACTAGCGGGAGAGGGAATGAGCAGTTCTTC. Protein product: CASSHLTSGRGNEQFF.

The rearrangement links TRBV11-3 to TRBJ2-7; D unclear. CDR1 and CDR2 from the germline V gene are SGHNT and YENEEA. Between the trimmed V and J ends, which lost 4 bases and 3 bases, there was a span of 10 bases. The CDR3 has 13 residues. This chain's CDR3 is CASSSGRVYEQYF. In nucleotides, the CDR3 is TGTGCCAGCAGCTCCGGACGGGTCTACGAGCAGTACTTC.

The rearrangement joins TRBV20-1 to TRBJ1-5, with a possible D match to TRBD1 (5 bases). This CDR3 comprises 15 residues. CDR1 and CDR2 from the germline V gene are DFQATT and SNEGSKA (reference sequence). V lost 0 bases and J lost 5, with 14 bases in between. In DNA form, the CDR3 reads TGCAGTGCTAGAGATCGGCAGGGTGGCGATCAGCCCCAGCATTTT. Translation: CSARDRQGGDQPQHF.

This clone was counted between two and nine times. The V and J genes are TRBV10-1 and TRBJ2-6; D is unclear. V dropped 2 bases and J dropped 0 bases, with 5 bases sitting between them. Germline V gene sequence: CDR1 WNHNN, CDR2 SYGVQD (reference sequence). The CDR3 loop spans 15 amino acids. Here the CDR3 reads CASSERSSGANVLTF. Here the CDR3 DNA reads TGCGCCAGCAGTGAGCGGAGCTCTGGGGCCAACGTCCTGACTTTC.

This clone turned up a few times. CDR3 DNA sequence: TGTGCCAGCAGTCCCGGGCTCACCTACGAGCAGTACTTC. This encodes CASSPGLTYEQYF. The chain links TRBV27 to TRBJ2-7; D unresolved. Germline V gene lookup returns CDR1 MNHEY and CDR2 SMNVEV (reference sequence). V lost 5 bases, J lost 2 bases, and 10 bases lay in between. The CDR3 spans 13 residues.

The J gene is TRBJ2-2, the V gene TRBV28; TRBD2 matches at 10 bases. The CDR3 contains 14 residues. V trimming: 3 bases; J trimming: 6 bases; junction bases outside the gene matches: 1. CDR1 and CDR2 (germline): MDHEN, SYDVKM. CDR3 sequence: CASSFSGRAGELFF. The CDR3 coding sequence is TGTGCCAGCAGTTTCAGCGGGAGGGCCGGGGAGCTGTTTTTT.

J is TRBJ2-3 and V is TRBV7-2, with 9 bases that match TRBD1. CDR3 length: 15 residues. The junction had 5 bases not matched to a gene; V was cut back by 2 bases and J by 5 bases. Germline CDR1 SGHTA, CDR2 FQGNSA. The CDR3 sequence: CASSLPGQGGDTQYF. The CDR3 nucleotides read TGTGCCAGCAGCTTACCGGGACAGGGAGGAGATACGCAGTATTTT.

About this clone: One end of the junction fails to match germline, which may point to a read error. The chain employs TRBV10-3 and TRBJ1-6; TRBD1 matches 7 bases. From germline, CDR1 is ENHRY and CDR2 SYGVKD. The CDR3 contains 20 residues. CDR3: CAISESLGQPLSSYNSPLHF. For the CDR3, the DNA is TGTGCCATCAGCGAGTCGTTGGGACAGCCCCTGAGCTCCTATAATTCACCCCTCCACTTT.

The gene calls are TRBV18 and TRBJ1-1; TRBD1 aligns across 7 bases. Germline-derived CDR1 and CDR2 are KGHSH and LQKENI. V trimming: 6 bases; J trimming: 7 bases; junction bases outside the gene matches: 17. The CDR3 is 16 amino acids. CDR3 amino acids: CASSPSDRPLKGEAFF. The CDR3 coding sequence is TGTGCCAGCTCTCCTTCGGACAGGCCGCTTAAGGGTGAAGCTTTCTTT.

This clone was recorded many times. The chain links TRBV30 to TRBJ2-4, with TRBD1 as a possible D gene (6 bases). This CDR3 is 16 amino acids long. Germline V gene sequence: CDR1 GTSNPN, CDR2 SVGIG (reference sequence). The ends were cut back, 1 base at V and 1 base at J, with 14 bases in the middle. In DNA form, the CDR3 reads TGTGCCTGGAGTGCGGACAGACCCCTTGCCAAAAACATTCAGTACTTC. This translates into CAWSADRPLAKNIQYF.

By frequency in the sample, this clone is medium-sized. The V and J genes are TRBV11-1 and TRBJ1-3; D is uncertain. This CDR3 has 16 amino acids. Germline CDR1 reads SGHAT; CDR2 reads FQDESV (reference sequence). With 1 base removed from V and 0 bases from J, the gap between germline ends came to 10 bases. CDR3 sequence (DNA): TGTGCCAGCAGCTTAGGGGAGGTAATCTCTGGAAACACCATATATTTT. This encodes CASSLGEVISGNTIYF.

The table lists this clone with many counts. DNA for the CDR3: TGTGCCAGCAGCGTCTCCCCCTCTAGCGGGTTCTACGAGCAGTACTTC. It encodes CASSVSPSSGFYEQYF. The rearrangement links TRBV9 to TRBJ2-7; 8 bases line up with TRBD2. The CDR3 is made up of 16 amino acids. Germline assignment: CDR1 SGDLS and CDR2 YYNGEE. With V trimmed by 2 bases and J by 3 bases, 10 bases remained unmatched.